These T cell receptor beta chains were read from a single sample in a study of beta chain features in type 1 diabetes. Generated by immunoSEQ multiplex PCR, the TCRdb table keeps only in-frame clones and is missing some. The sample carries a few hundred thousand clones, 9.5% to 11% recorded once. The sample was naive CD4+ T cells from blood. These receptors were collected from a woman aged 25 to 39 in good health. CDR3s include the opening cysteine and the closing phenylalanine or tryptophan. D genes are given only for firm matches. Clone size appears in some rows only: once, few, many, or a class for an expanded clone.

J: TRBJ2-7
V: TRBV7-9
length: 12
D: -
size: few
CDR3: CASSLAGLEQYF
DNA: TGTGCCAGCAGCTTAGCGGGGCTCGAGCAGTACTTC

J: TRBJ2-6
V: TRBV5-1
length: 17
D: TRBD2
size: few
CDR3: CASSPRDGGSGANVLTF
DNA: TGCGCCAGCAGCCCTCGGGACGGGGGGTCTGGGGCCAACGTCCTGACTTTC

J: TRBJ2-1
V: TRBV7-3
length: 19
D: -
size: few
CDR3: CASSLTTGVAGRSYNEQFF
DNA: TGTGCCAGCAGCTTAACGACAGGAGTAGCGGGTCGCTCCTACAATGAGCAGTTCTTC

J: TRBJ2-3
V: TRBV7-2
length: 14
D: TRBD1
size: -
CDR3: CASSLGQRTDTQYF
DNA: TGTGCCAGCAGCCTGGGACAGCGCACAGATACGCAGTATTTT

J: TRBJ2-5
V: TRBV19
length: 15
D: TRBD2
size: -
CDR3: CASTGLAGQKGDQYF
DNA: TGTGCCAGTACTGGACTAGCGGGACAGAAGGGGGACCAGTACTTC

J: TRBJ2-7
V: TRBV18
length: 12
D: -
size: -
CDR3: CASSDQGYEQYF
DNA: TGTGCCAGCTCAGACCAGGGCTACGAGCAGTACTTC

J: TRBJ1-2
V: TRBV2
length: 16
D: TRBD1
size: -
CDR3: CASRRVAGTVAYGYTF
DNA: TGTGCCAGCAGAAGGGTCGCTGGGACAGTGGCTTATGGCTACACCTTC

J: TRBJ1-5
V: TRBV18
length: 14
D: -
size: few
CDR3: CASSETEGNQPQHF
DNA: TGTGCCAGCTCAGAGACAGAGGGCAATCAGCCCCAGCATTTT

J: TRBJ1-5
V: TRBV18
length: 13
D: -
size: -
CDR3: CASSNGGNQPQHF
DNA: TGTGCCAGCTCAAACGGGGGGAATCAGCCCCAGCATTTT

J: TRBJ2-7
V: TRBV14
length: 14
D: TRBD2
size: -
CDR3: CASSQLAGLYEQYF
DNA: TGTGCCAGCAGCCAACTAGCGGGCCTCTACGAGCAGTACTTC

J: TRBJ2-7
V: TRBV7-9
length: 19
D: TRBD2
size: -
CDR3: CASRPPPGLATTRSYEQYF
DNA: TGTGCCAGCAGACCTCCTCCGGGACTAGCGACGACCCGTTCCTACGAGCAGTACTTC

J: TRBJ2-1
V: TRBV19
length: 17
D: -
size: -
CDR3: CASSPGPGRSGYNEQFF
DNA: TGTGCCAGTAGTCCCGGGCCAGGGCGAAGCGGGTACAATGAGCAGTTCTTC

J: TRBJ2-5
V: TRBV7-7
length: 13
D: TRBD2
size: few
CDR3: CASRTSGSKTQYF
DNA: TGTGCTTCCCGGACTAGCGGGAGTAAGACCCAGTACTTC

J: TRBJ1-5
V: TRBV28
length: 12
D: TRBD1
size: -
CDR3: CASKTGVQPQHF
DNA: TGTGCCAGCAAGACAGGGGTCCAACCCCAGCATTTT

J: TRBJ1-4
V: TRBV28
length: 18
D: TRBD1
size: -
CDR3: CASSSGTGIKPTNEKLFF
DNA: TGTGCCAGCAGTTCCGGGACAGGGATTAAACCAACTAATGAAAAACTGTTTTTT

J: TRBJ2-1
V: TRBV7-2
length: 16
D: -
size: few
CDR3: CASSRAGTQTSNEQFF
DNA: TGTGCCAGCAGCCGAGCCGGGACACAAACCTCCAATGAGCAGTTCTTC

J: TRBJ2-3
V: TRBV7-8
length: 13
D: -
size: few
CDR3: CASSPLPPDTQYF
DNA: TGTGCCAGCAGCCCCCTCCCCCCGGATACGCAGTATTTT

J: TRBJ2-7
V: TRBV18
length: 14
D: -
size: few
CDR3: CASSLPGHRGEQYF
DNA: TGTGCCAGCTCACTCCCGGGACACCGGGGAGAGCAGTACTTC

J: TRBJ1-1
V: TRBV5-1
length: 15
D: -
size: -
CDR3: CASSLEFRTYKSAFF
DNA: TGCGCCAGCAGCTTGGAGTTTCGGACATACAAGTCGGCTTTCTTT

J: TRBJ2-5
V: TRBV9
length: 14
D: -
size: few
CDR3: CASSPRGGQETQYF
DNA: TGTGCCAGCAGCCCCCGAGGGGGTCAAGAGACCCAGTACTTC

J: TRBJ2-5
V: TRBV5-4
length: 16
D: -
size: -
CDR3: CASSREQPGNQETQYF
DNA: TGTGCCAGCAGCCGGGAGCAACCGGGGAATCAAGAGACCCAGTACTTC

J: TRBJ2-2
V: TRBV7-2
length: 18
D: TRBD2
size: -
CDR3: CASSSSKLAGGNTGELFF
DNA: TGTGCCAGCAGCTCAAGTAAACTAGCGGGAGGAAACACCGGGGAGCTGTTTTTT

J: TRBJ2-1
V: TRBV6-6
length: 15
D: TRBD2
size: -
CDR3: CASSYTGLANNEQFF
DNA: TGTGCCAGCAGTTACACCGGACTAGCGAACAATGAGCAGTTCTTC

J: TRBJ2-7
V: TRBV9
length: 16
D: -
size: few
CDR3: CASSVAEGGGFYEQYF
DNA: TGTGCCAGCAGCGTAGCCGAGGGAGGGGGTTTTTACGAGCAGTACTTC

J: TRBJ2-3
V: TRBV28
length: 14
D: TRBD2
size: -
CDR3: CASRRSGGTDTQYF
DNA: TGTGCCAGCAGAAGAAGCGGGGGCACAGATACGCAGTATTTT

J: TRBJ1-4
V: TRBV4-3
length: 14
D: -
size: few
CDR3: CASSQDGHNEKLFF
DNA: TGCGCCAGCAGCCAAGATGGGCATAATGAAAAACTGTTTTTT

J: TRBJ2-7
V: TRBV18
length: 14
D: -
size: few
CDR3: CASSPPTDPYEQYF
DNA: TGTGCCAGCTCACCACCAACAGATCCCTACGAGCAGTACTTC

J: TRBJ1-1
V: TRBV7-9
length: 13
D: -
size: -
CDR3: CASSSQGNTEAFF
DNA: TGTGCCAGCAGCTCACAGGGGAACACTGAAGCTTTCTTT

J: TRBJ1-2
V: TRBV7-2
length: 15
D: TRBD1
size: -
CDR3: CASSLATGKNYGYTF
DNA: TGTGCCAGCAGCTTAGCGACAGGGAAGAACTATGGCTACACCTTC

J: TRBJ1-1
V: TRBV5-1
length: 15
D: TRBD1
size: few
CDR3: CASMRTGEQNTEAFF
DNA: TGCGCCAGCATGCGGACAGGGGAACAGAACACTGAAGCTTTCTTT

J: TRBJ2-5
V: TRBV7-9
length: 15
D: TRBD2
size: few
CDR3: CASRPRGAGLWAQYF
DNA: TGTGCCAGCAGACCACGGGGAGCGGGGTTATGGGCCCAGTACTTC

J: TRBJ2-7
V: TRBV19
length: 14
D: -
size: -
CDR3: CASSIRAGSYEQYF
DNA: TGTGCCAGTAGTATACGGGCGGGGAGCTACGAGCAGTACTTC

J: TRBJ2-4
V: TRBV7-9
length: 17
D: TRBD1
size: few
CDR3: CASSLRGQVFGKNIQYF
DNA: TGTGCCAGCAGCCTACGCGGACAGGTGTTTGGCAAAAACATTCAGTACTTC

J: TRBJ2-1
V: TRBV7-3
length: 20
D: TRBD1
size: -
CDR3: CASSAVGISGTGGLSNEQFF
DNA: TGTGCCAGCAGTGCCGTCGGGATCTCCGGGACAGGGGGTCTTTCCAATGAGCAGTTCTTC

J: TRBJ1-2
V: TRBV30
length: 13
D: TRBD1
size: -
CDR3: CAWSVRTGNGYTF
DNA: TGTGCCTGGAGTGTAAGGACAGGGAATGGCTACACCTTC

J: TRBJ2-5
V: TRBV19
length: 13
D: -
size: few
CDR3: CASSTTLVETQYF
DNA: TGTGCCAGTAGTACTACTTTGGTGGAGACCCAGTACTTC

J: TRBJ2-1
V: TRBV7-2
length: 11
D: -
size: few
CDR3: CASSSFNEQFF
DNA: TGTGCCAGCAGCTCCTTCAATGAGCAGTTCTTC

J: TRBJ2-1
V: TRBV6-4
length: 15
D: TRBD2
size: few
CDR3: CASSPGTSGNNEQFF
DNA: TGTGCCAGCAGCCCCGGGACTAGCGGAAACAATGAGCAGTTCTTC

J: TRBJ1-1
V: TRBV18
length: 12
D: -
size: -
CDR3: CASSTSYTEAFF
DNA: TGTGCCAGCTCAACATCATACACTGAAGCTTTCTTT

J: TRBJ2-1
V: TRBV7-3
length: 15
D: -
size: -
CDR3: CASSLRASSYNEQFF
DNA: TGTGCCAGCAGCTTAAGGGCGAGCTCCTACAATGAGCAGTTCTTC

J: TRBJ2-2
V: TRBV7-2
length: 13
D: -
size: few
CDR3: CASSLRESGELFF
DNA: TGTGCCAGCAGCTTAAGGGAGAGCGGGGAGCTGTTTTTT

J: TRBJ2-6
V: TRBV28
length: 16
D: -
size: few
CDR3: CASSSPSNSGANVLTF
DNA: TGTGCCAGCAGTTCCCCATCAAACTCTGGGGCCAACGTCCTGACTTTC

J: TRBJ2-1
V: TRBV19
length: 14
D: TRBD2
size: -
CDR3: CASSITSGGQEQFF
DNA: TGTGCCAGTAGTATAACTAGCGGGGGTCAGGAGCAGTTCTTC

J: TRBJ2-2
V: TRBV30
length: 16
D: TRBD2
size: few
CDR3: CAWSPKRGGWPGELFF
DNA: TGTGCCTGGAGTCCAAAGCGGGGAGGGTGGCCCGGGGAGCTGTTTTTT

J: TRBJ1-1
V: TRBV19
length: 13
D: -
size: -
CDR3: CASSIQGDTEAFF
DNA: TGTGCCAGTAGTATACAAGGAGACACTGAAGCTTTCTTT

J: TRBJ2-3
V: TRBV4-3
length: 17
D: TRBD2
size: few
CDR3: CASSQALTSDSTDTQYF
DNA: TGCGCCAGCAGCCAAGCCCTGACTAGCGATAGCACAGATACGCAGTATTTT

J: TRBJ2-1
V: TRBV19
length: 16
D: TRBD2
size: few
CDR3: CASSQLAGGRYNEQFF
DNA: TGTGCCAGTAGTCAGCTAGCGGGAGGTCGGTACAATGAGCAGTTCTTC